These 10 T cell receptor beta chains were all obtained from the same sample, sequenced in a study of identical twins. TCRdb reprocessed the 5' RACE reads via MiXCR and lists one record per CDR3 protein. The sample contains about 250,000 distinct CDR3 sequences, roughly an eighth of which appear only once. The sample taken for sequencing was memory (CD45RO+) T cells sorted from blood. The origin of the receptors is a woman younger than 35 in good health.

This clonotype was found a few times. V gene TRBV14 combines with J gene TRBJ1-3; the match to TRBD1 covers 11 bases. J gave up 2 bases and V 4 bases, and 1 base lay outside the gene matches. The CDR3 spans 15 residues. Germline V gene lookup returns CDR1 SGHDN and CDR2 FVKESK. This chain's CDR3 is CASSPDRGPGNTIYF. Written as DNA, the CDR3 is TGTGCCAGCAGCCCGGACAGGGGGCCTGGAAACACCATATATTTT.

This clonotype occurred many times. The chain has TRBV20-1 and TRBJ2-2; weak D call: TRBD2 (6 bases). CDR1 and CDR2 (germline): DFQATT, SNEGSKA (reference sequence). The CDR3 is made up of 17 amino acids. Deletions cut 1 base from V and 1 base from J, with 16 bases between. CDR3 residues: CSARATVGGKNTGELFF. The CDR3 region has the DNA TGCAGTGCTAGAGCCACGGTGGGGGGAAAGAACACCGGGGAGCTGTTTTTT.

The chain recombines TRBV12-3 or TRBV12-4 with TRBJ1-1; the D gene is possibly TRBD1 (5 bases). CDR3 size: 13 residues. Trimming cost V 6 bases and J 3 bases, with 11 bases left between them. The CDR3 DNA reads as TGTGCCAGCAGGTTGAGGGGATACACTGAAGCTTTCTTT. Its protein is CASRLRGYTEAFF.

V gene TRBV7-2 combines with J gene TRBJ1-1; maybe TRBD1 (6 bases). V was trimmed by 5 bases and J by 0 bases, leaving 13 bases between them. Germline CDR1 reads SGHTA; CDR2 reads FQGNSA. The CDR3 is 15 residues long. CDR3 sequence (DNA): TGTGCCAGCAGCCCCCTAAGGGGGGTGAACACTGAAGCTTTCTTT. It is translated as CASSPLRGVNTEAFF. Variable domain in full (rest from reference TRBV7-2 and TRBJ1-1): GAGVSQSPSNKVTEKGKDVELRCDPISGHTALYWYRQSLGQGLEFLIYFQGNSAPDKSGLPSDRFSAERTGGSVSTLTIQRTQQEDSAVYLCASSPLRGVNTEAFFGQGTRLTVV.

This clonotype appeared a few times. The gene calls are TRBV12-3 or TRBV12-4 and TRBJ2-3; D perhaps matches TRBD2 (6 bases). CDR3 length: 17 amino acids. V was pared by 3 bases and J by 2 bases, with 18 bases between. CDR3 residues: CASSFLRTTTDTDTQYF. CDR3 coding DNA: TGTGCCAGCAGTTTCCTCCGGACTACGACTGACACAGATACGCAGTATTTT.

The chain links TRBV13 to TRBJ2-2, with TRBD1 as a possible D gene (5 bases). Germline V gene lookup returns CDR1 PRHDT and CDR2 FYEKMQ (reference sequence). V was clipped by 5 bases and J by 0 bases, with 13 bases between them. The CDR3 sequence is 16 residues long. CDR3 sequence reads: CASSRKRRANTGELFF. In DNA, the CDR3 is TGTGCCAGCAGCCGAAAACGCAGGGCGAACACCGGGGAGCTGTTTTTT.

There are many counts of this clonotype. The gene calls are TRBV5-1 and TRBJ2-6; D is ambiguous. V was pared by 4 bases and J by 3 bases, with 8 bases between. Germline V CDR1 and CDR2: SGHRS, YFSETQ. The CDR3 is 14 residues long. The CDR3 loop reads CASSPVNGANVLTF. The CDR3 region has the DNA TGCGCCAGCAGCCCGGTTAATGGGGCCAACGTCCTGACTTTC.

J is TRBJ2-7 and V is TRBV4-3; D is unclear. CDR3 length: 13 amino acids. Trimming took off 1 base at V and 4 bases at J, with 8 bases between the two ends. Germline V gene lookup returns CDR1 LGHNA and CDR2 YSLEER. The CDR3 sequence: CASSQAGPYEQYF. The CDR3 bases are TGCGCCAGCAGCCAAGCTGGCCCTTACGAGCAGTACTTC.

The V call is TRBV10-1, the J call TRBJ1-3; TRBD1 is a possible D gene (6 bases). Trimming shortened V by 3 bases and J by 1 base, and 10 bases separated the two germline ends. The CDR3 runs to 15 residues. Germline V gives CDR1 WNHNN, CDR2 SYGVQD (reference sequence). This CDR3 reads CASSDTGTSGNTIYF. CDR3 in DNA: TGCGCCAGCAGTGATACAGGGACTTCTGGAAACACCATATATTTT.

The chain recombines TRBV5-1 with TRBJ1-1; D possibly corresponds to TRBD1 (5 bases). This CDR3 contains 14 residues. Germline assignment: CDR1 SGHRS and CDR2 YFSETQ. The ends were cut back, 4 bases at V and 1 base at J, with 11 bases in the middle. The CDR3 region has the DNA TGCGCCAGCAGCGCTGGACAAACGAACACTGAAGCTTTCTTT. As protein: CASSAGQTNTEAFF.